This entry is about one TCR beta chain. The data originate from a study of cytomegalovirus exposure and HLA in healthy donors. The CDR3 contains 17 residues. The ends were cut back, 5 bases at V and 1 base at J, with 20 bases in the middle. Germline V CDR1 and CDR2: SGHVS, FNYEAQ. It was with 60 Vbeta and 13 Jbeta primers that the PCR ran. TCRdb keeps only in-frame clones here, not all; method: immunoSEQ multiplex PCR. The sample table includes around 110,000 clones. The sequencing input was PBMCs. The chain uses TRBV7-6 and TRBJ1-1, with D uncertain. The sequence was obtained from a man aged 35-49 years in good health and CMV-seropositive. The CDR3 loop is CASSDSVGALANTEAFF. The CDR3 coding sequence is TGTGCCAGCAGCGATTCAGTCGGAGCGTTGGCGAACACTGAAGCTTTCTTT. Based on the CDR3 plus reference TRBV7-6 and TRBJ1-1, the full variable domain is GAGVSQSPRYKVTKRGQDVALRCDPISGHVSLYWYRQALGQGPEFLTYFNYEAQQDKSGLPNDRFSAERPEGSISTLTIQRTEQRDSAMYRCASSDSVGALANTEAFFGQGTRLTVV.